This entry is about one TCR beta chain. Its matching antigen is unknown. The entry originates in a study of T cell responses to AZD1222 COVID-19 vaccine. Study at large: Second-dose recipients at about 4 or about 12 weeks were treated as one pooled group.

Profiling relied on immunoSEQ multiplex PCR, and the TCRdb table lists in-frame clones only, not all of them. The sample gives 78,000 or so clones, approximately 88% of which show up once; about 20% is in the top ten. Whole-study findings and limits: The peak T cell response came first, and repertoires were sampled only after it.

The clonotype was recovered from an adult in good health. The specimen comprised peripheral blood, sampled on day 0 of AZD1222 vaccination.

The CDR3 nucleotides are TGTGCCAGCAGCCAACCGGGACAGGGGACCGGGGAGCTGTTTTTT. This codes for CASSQPGQGTGELFF. The chain recombines TRBV3-1 (or the pseudogene TRBV3-2) with TRBJ2-2, with 10 bases that match TRBD1. Looked up from germline, CDR1 is LGHDT and CDR2 is YNNKEL (reference sequence). J was trimmed by 5 bases and V by 2 bases; bases with no gene match: 2. The CDR3 runs 15 residues.